The 30 T cell receptor beta chains presented below share a single source sample, sequenced in a study of cytomegalovirus exposure and HLA in healthy donors. The PCR made use of 60 Vbeta and 13 Jbeta primers. TCRdb's copy holds only in-frame clones and misses some; the assay was immunoSEQ multiplex PCR. The sample includes roughly 140,000 clones, roughly 80% seen only once; the top ten take under 2%. Sequencing was carried out using PBMCs. The receptors were gathered from a middle-aged woman in good health and CMV-seronegative.

This chain uses TRBV27 with TRBJ1-5; unclear D gene. The CDR3 consists of 15 residues. Between the trimmed V and J ends, which lost 5 bases and 0 bases, there was a span of 11 bases. Looked up from germline, CDR1 is MNHEY and CDR2 is SMNVEV (reference sequence). Here the CDR3 DNA reads TGTGCCAGCAGTCCGGGGATTGGTAGCAATCAGCCCCAGCATTTT. Encoded protein: CASSPGIGSNQPQHF.

The rearrangement uses TRBV10-3 and TRBJ1-2; TRBD1 matches 7 bases. The CDR3 has 17 amino acids. V shed 0 bases and J 8 bases; nucleotides not matched to a gene: 15. Looked up from germline, CDR1 is ENHRY and CDR2 is SYGVKD. DNA for the CDR3: TGTGCCATCAGTGAGTCGGCCGACAGGGCTAGGTTTTTAGGCTACACCTTC. It translates to CAISESADRARFLGYTF.

This clone was detected only a few times. The chain is built from TRBV5-4 and TRBJ2-1; TRBD1 matches at 7 bases. This CDR3 comprises 14 residues. Germline V lookup: CDR1 SGHNT, CDR2 YYREEE (reference sequence). The V and J ends lost 2 bases and 4 bases, in that order; junction bases with no gene match: 3. CDR3 sequence (DNA): TGTGCCAGCAGCTTTCACAGGGGATACAATGAGCAGTTCTTC. Its protein product is CASSFHRGYNEQFF. Based on the CDR3 plus reference TRBV5-4 and TRBJ2-1, the full variable domain is ETGVTQSPTHLIKTRGQQVTLRCSSQSGHNTVSWYQQALGQGPQFIFQYYREEENGRGNFPPRFSGLQFPNYSSELNVNALELDDSALYLCASSFHRGYNEQFFGPGTRLTVL.

The chain employs TRBV2 and TRBJ1-6, with D tentatively TRBD1 (5 bases). This CDR3 comprises 15 residues. V gave up 0 bases and J gave up 9 bases, with 12 bases separating them. Germline loops: CDR1 SNHLY, CDR2 FYNNEI. This CDR3 is CASSEAGLRPSPLHF. CDR3 bases: TGTGCCAGCAGTGAAGCGGGACTCCGACCTTCACCCCTCCACTTT.

The chain has TRBV18 and TRBJ2-3; TRBD1 is a possible D gene (6 bases). Germline V gives CDR1 KGHSH, CDR2 LQKENI. CDR3 length equals 15 residues. V was clipped by 0 bases and J by 4 bases, with 11 bases between them. CDR3: CASSPPLQGADTQYF. The CDR3 DNA is TGTGCCAGCTCACCACCCCTACAGGGTGCAGATACGCAGTATTTT.

This clone was seen only a few times. CDR3 region: CASRPLGQNTEAFF. In DNA form, the CDR3 reads TGTGCCAGCAGACCCTTGGGACAGAACACTGAAGCTTTCTTT. This chain links TRBV5-6 with TRBJ1-1; possible D gene TRBD1, 6 bases. This CDR3 spans 14 amino acids. Per germline, CDR1 SGHDT and CDR2 YYEEEE. Trimming pared 5 bases from V and 1 base from J, leaving 12 bases between.

V usage is TRBV27 and J usage is TRBJ2-1, with 7 bases fitting TRBD2. From germline, CDR1 is MNHEY and CDR2 SMNVEV (reference sequence). The CDR3 contains 15 residues. Trimming cost V 0 bases and J 3 bases; bases outside gene matches: 2. In DNA, the CDR3 is TGTGCCAGCAGTTTATCGGGAGGGGTCTACAATGAGCAGTTCTTC. It is translated as CASSLSGGVYNEQFF.

This chain connects TRBV19 to TRBJ1-2; no clear D gene. Trimming pared 5 bases from V and 1 base from J, leaving 8 bases between. The CDR3 has 13 amino acids. From germline, CDR1 is LNHDA and CDR2 SQIVND (reference sequence). Written as DNA, the CDR3 is TGTGCCAGTAGTCACGGGGATAACTATGGCTACACCTTC. Its translation: CASSHGDNYGYTF.

This rearrangement joins TRBV7-9 to TRBJ2-3; the match to TRBD1 covers 12 bases. The CDR3 consists of 14 residues. Germline trimming cut 7 bases from V and 5 bases from J; bases unmatched to any gene: 4. Germline CDR1 and CDR2: SEHNR and FQNEAQ (reference sequence). DNA of the CDR3: TGTGCCAGCACGGGACAGGGGGCGCGAGATACGCAGTATTTT. Translated: CASTGQGARDTQYF.

The chain combines TRBV7-5 with TRBJ1-5; the table calls TRBD1, which could not be checked here. TRBV7-5 is termed a pseudogene. The CDR3 is made up of 16 amino acids. This CDR3 reads CVRSLESLGPNQPQHF. DNA of the CDR3: TGTGTCAGAAGCTTAGAGTCCTTGGGCCCCAATCAGCCCCAGCATTTT.

The chain carries TRBV13 and TRBJ2-7; 9 nucleotides align to TRBD2. The CDR3 has 19 amino acids. With 0 bases clipped from V and 1 base from J, the junction kept 13 bases outside the gene matches. Germline V gives CDR1 PRHDT, CDR2 FYEKMQ (reference sequence). CDR3 sequence reads: CASSLGLLLAGDASYEQYF. DNA of the CDR3: TGTGCCAGCAGCTTAGGCCTTTTGTTAGCGGGGGACGCTTCCTACGAGCAGTACTTC.

This chain joins TRBV14 and TRBJ1-1; D might be TRBD1 (5 bases). The CDR3 has 13 amino acids. Between the trimmed V and J ends, which lost 1 base and 6 bases, there was a span of 9 bases. The V gene's germline CDR1 is SGHDN and CDR2 FVKESK. The CDR3 DNA reads as TGTGCCAGCAGCCAAGTAGCGGGGCCTGAAGCTTTCTTT. Translated, it gives CASSQVAGPEAFF.

There are a few counts of this clone. V and J are TRBV21-1 and TRBJ1-5; TRBD1, the table's D call, was not compared with the DNA. TRBV21-1 is a known pseudogene. The CDR3 is made up of 19 amino acids. Written as DNA, the CDR3 is TGTGCGAGAAACGGACCCTGGGGACACGCGGAACGGGGAAGGCAGCCCCAGCATTTT. Protein sequence: CARNGPWGHAERGRQPQHF.

Notes on this clone: An end of the junction does not agree with germline; a read error may underlie this. The chain recombines TRBV7-9 with TRBJ1-1; 9 bases are shared with TRBD1. The CDR3 covers 16 residues. Germline CDR1 is SEHNR and CDR2 is FQNEAQ (reference sequence). CDR3 loop: CSSSLSRTGEFGEAFF. For the CDR3, the DNA is TGTTCCAGCAGCTTATCGAGGACAGGGGAATTCGGGGAAGCTTTCTTT.

V is TRBV5-1 and J is TRBJ2-5, with a tentative D call TRBD2 (5 bases). Between the trimmed V and J ends, which lost 4 bases and 5 bases, there was a span of 12 bases. Germline V lookup: CDR1 SGHRS, CDR2 YFSETQ. This CDR3 region has 13 residues. CDR3 sequence (DNA): TGCGCCAGCAGCATGGACCCGGGGGAGACCCAGTACTTC. Protein: CASSMDPGETQYF.

The rearrangement joins TRBV27 to TRBJ2-5, with D maybe TRBD1 (7 bases). Looked up from germline, CDR1 is MNHEY and CDR2 is SMNVEV (reference sequence). The CDR3 length is 13 residues. The V end lost 6 bases, the J end lost 4 bases, and 12 bases lay between the germline ends. CDR3 bases: TGTGCCAGCAGCTCAGGGGGGACAGAGACCCAGTACTTC. Its protein product is CASSSGGTETQYF.

This clone was seen only once. The rearrangement joins TRBV4-1 to TRBJ1-2, with 9 bases fitting TRBD1. Unmatched junction bases numbered 11, after V lost 0 bases and J lost 6 bases. CDR1 is MGHRA and CDR2 is YSYEKL in the germline V gene. CDR3 length equals 17 residues. CDR3 protein: CASSQDSMPGTGHGYTF. The CDR3 bases are TGCGCCAGCAGCCAAGACTCTATGCCCGGGACAGGGCATGGCTACACCTTC.

The chain employs TRBV7-9 and TRBJ2-1; TRBD2 matches 9 bases. Trimming removed 1 base from V and 8 bases from J; junction bases left unmatched: 9. This CDR3 has 16 amino acids. CDR1 SEHNR and CDR2 FQNEAQ come from the germline V gene (reference sequence). The CDR3 sequence: CASSLDGREGLDEQFF. CDR3 coding DNA: TGTGCCAGCAGCTTAGATGGGCGGGAGGGCTTGGATGAGCAGTTCTTC.

This chain links TRBV28 with TRBJ1-5; unclear D gene. This CDR3 region has 15 residues. Germline V lookup: CDR1 MDHEN, CDR2 SYDVKM. V was pared by 3 bases and J by 3 bases, with 12 bases between. The DNA of the CDR3 is TGTGCCAGCAGTTTCCTGACACTCATCAATCAGCCCCAGCATTTT. This encodes CASSFLTLINQPQHF.

This chain joins TRBV29-1 and TRBJ1-2; D is unclear. Trimming cost V 3 bases and J 4 bases, with 6 bases left between them. The germline V gene has CDR1 SQVTM and CDR2 ANQGSEA. This CDR3 is built from 11 residues. The CDR3 coding sequence is TGCAGCGTTGACGGCGGCTATGGCTACACCTTC. Protein product: CSVDGGYGYTF.

The CDR3 DNA reads as TGTGCCAGCAGTCCACAGCTGGCATACGAGCAGTACTTC. Translation: CASSPQLAYEQYF. This chain joins TRBV2 and TRBJ2-7; D is undetermined. Trimming stripped 5 bases from V and 4 bases from J, with 12 bases between. The CDR3 covers 13 residues. The germline gives CDR1 SNHLY, CDR2 FYNNEI.

The chain is built from TRBV28 and TRBJ2-2, with D tentatively TRBD1 (5 bases). In germline, CDR1 is MDHEN, CDR2 SYDVKM. The length of the CDR3 is 15 residues. Trimming shortened V by 2 bases and J by 7 bases, and 14 bases separated the two germline ends. The CDR3 region is CASSLLTLTDGELFF. CDR3 nucleotide sequence: TGTGCCAGCAGTTTACTTACTCTGACAGACGGGGAGCTGTTTTTT.

V and J are TRBV7-9 and TRBJ2-1; tentatively, D is TRBD2 (5 bases). Germline assignment: CDR1 SEHNR and CDR2 FQNEAQ (reference sequence). The CDR3 sequence is 17 residues long. The germline V and J ends were trimmed by 2 bases and 0 bases, with 14 bases remaining between them. The chain's CDR3 is CASSLWAGLSSYNEQFF. CDR3 nucleotides: TGTGCCAGCAGCTTATGGGCGGGCCTTAGCTCCTACAATGAGCAGTTCTTC.

The CDR3 is CASTKAGDAWGYTF. CDR3 nucleotides: TGCGCCAGCACAAAGGCAGGGGATGCCTGGGGCTACACCTTC. V and J are TRBV4-1 and TRBJ1-2, with D possibly matching TRBD1 (6 bases). Trimming left V 7 bases short and J 8 bases short, with 20 bases between. Germline loops: CDR1 MGHRA, CDR2 YSYEKL. The CDR3 runs to 14 residues.

The chain has TRBV6-5 and TRBJ1-6; D may be TRBD1 (6 bases). Germline V gene data show CDR1 as MNHEY and CDR2 as SVGAGI. This CDR3 is 14 amino acids long. V lost 5 bases and J lost 7, with 12 bases in between. CDR3 in DNA: TGTGCCAGCAGTCAAACAGGGCCAAATTCACCCCTCCACTTT. Protein product: CASSQTGPNSPLHF.

In its sample, this clone was seen once. V is TRBV19 and J is TRBJ2-7; weak D call: TRBD1 (5 bases). With 2 bases removed from V and 6 bases from J, the gap between germline ends came to 23 bases. CDR3 length: 17 residues. Per germline, CDR1 LNHDA and CDR2 SQIVND (reference sequence). The CDR3 DNA sequence: TGTGCCAGTAGTATAATCCCCGCGGCAGGGTCCACCTCCGAGCAGTACTTC. This gives the protein CASSIIPAAGSTSEQYF.

The chain joins TRBV28 to TRBJ2-2, with D perhaps TRBD2 (7 bases). V was pared by 2 bases and J by 4 bases, with 14 bases between. This CDR3 is 16 amino acids long. CDR1 MDHEN and CDR2 SYDVKM come from the germline V gene. Here the CDR3 reads CASSLRGARGTGELFF. The CDR3 nucleotides read TGTGCCAGCAGTTTACGGGGGGCTCGGGGCACCGGGGAGCTGTTTTTT.

This clone was detected once. V gene TRBV18 combines with J gene TRBJ2-2; 7 bases map to TRBD1. CDR1 KGHSH and CDR2 LQKENI come from the germline V gene. The CDR3 loop spans 14 amino acids. The V and J ends lost 0 bases and 5 bases, in that order; junction bases with no gene match: 0. The CDR3 DNA is TGTGCCAGCTCACCACCGACAGGGACCGGGGAGCTGTTTTTT. Protein: CASSPPTGTGELFF. Using reference TRBV18 and TRBJ2-2 for the parts outside the CDR3, the full variable domain is NAGVMQNPRHLVRRRGQEARLRCSPMKGHSHVYWYRQLPEEGLKFMVYLQKENIIDESGMPKERFSAEFPKEGPSILRIQQVVRGDSAAYFCASSPPTGTGELFFGEGSRLTVL.

This sequence joins TRBV2 and TRBJ1-4; 8 nucleotides match TRBD1. Trimming at V came to 7 bases and at J to 11 bases, leaving 15 bases not matched to a gene. This CDR3 has 15 amino acids. CDR1 and CDR2 from the germline V gene are SNHLY and FYNNEI. The CDR3 coding sequence is TGTGCCAGCAACCTTCCGGACAGGGTTGAGTGGAAACTGTTTTTT. Translation: CASNLPDRVEWKLFF.

The chain is built from TRBV6-1 and TRBJ2-3, with D maybe TRBD1 (6 bases). The CDR3 sequence is 17 residues long. Per the germline V gene, CDR1 is MNHNS and CDR2 is SASEGT. Trimming removed 0 bases from V and 2 bases from J, with 15 bases in between. CDR3: CASSEARTARSTDTQYF. The CDR3 DNA is TGTGCCAGCAGTGAAGCCCGGACAGCTAGGTCCACAGATACGCAGTATTTT.